The sequence of this T cell receptor (beta chain) was determined in a study of molecular identifiers for immune sequencing clone quantification. This clonotype came up many times. Germline V lookup: CDR1 MNHEY, CDR2 SVGEGT. The CDR3 is 14 amino acids. Trimming removed 2 bases at V and 3 bases at J, with 9 bases between. TCRdb reprocessed the PCR reads via MiXCR and lists one record per CDR3 protein. The sample yields hundreds of thousands of distinct CDR3 sequences, roughly 25% seen once. Sequencing used naive CD8+ T cells from blood, with Jurkat cell RNA spiked in. The subset is: FACS-sorted CD8+CD4-CCR7+CD45RA+ naive T cells. The receptor was isolated from a human donor in good health. Some libraries in this study had Jurkat cell RNA spiked in. This sequence joins TRBV6-2 or TRBV6-3 and TRBJ2-3, with D unclear. The DNA for the CDR3 is TGTGCCAGCAGTTACGTGGAGAGAACAGATACGCAGTATTTT. It yields the protein CASSYVERTDTQYF.